This TCR beta chain was identified in a study of blood T cell repertoires in COVID-19. Whole-study context: Samples taken during acute and convalescent COVID-19 were collected in the United States, Italy and Spain. From T cells, B-cell-depleted T cells, or PBMCs came the material, which was cDNA or gDNA.

Per the authors' pipeline: Amplified reference gene primers provided the basis for estimating nucleated cell counts. Some clones are missing from TCRdb's copy, which holds only in-frame ones; the method was immunoSEQ multiplex PCR. The V and J calls and clone size are taken from that table; D and trimming were inferred from the DNA. Altogether more than 100,000 clones are present, around 82% being singletons, with the ten largest covering 1.1% to 1.5%. The TCR was taken from a man in his sixties with acute or convalescent COVID-19. The specimen sequenced was peripheral blood.

Here the CDR3 reads CASSQVNTEAFF. The DNA of the CDR3 is TGTGCCAGCAGCCAAGTAAACACTGAAGCTTTCTTT. The V and J genes are TRBV4-2 and TRBJ1-1; D ambiguous. Germline V gene sequence: CDR1 LGHNA, CDR2 YNFKEQ. The CDR3 totals 12 residues. The ends were cut back, 1 base at V and 2 bases at J, with 2 bases in the middle.